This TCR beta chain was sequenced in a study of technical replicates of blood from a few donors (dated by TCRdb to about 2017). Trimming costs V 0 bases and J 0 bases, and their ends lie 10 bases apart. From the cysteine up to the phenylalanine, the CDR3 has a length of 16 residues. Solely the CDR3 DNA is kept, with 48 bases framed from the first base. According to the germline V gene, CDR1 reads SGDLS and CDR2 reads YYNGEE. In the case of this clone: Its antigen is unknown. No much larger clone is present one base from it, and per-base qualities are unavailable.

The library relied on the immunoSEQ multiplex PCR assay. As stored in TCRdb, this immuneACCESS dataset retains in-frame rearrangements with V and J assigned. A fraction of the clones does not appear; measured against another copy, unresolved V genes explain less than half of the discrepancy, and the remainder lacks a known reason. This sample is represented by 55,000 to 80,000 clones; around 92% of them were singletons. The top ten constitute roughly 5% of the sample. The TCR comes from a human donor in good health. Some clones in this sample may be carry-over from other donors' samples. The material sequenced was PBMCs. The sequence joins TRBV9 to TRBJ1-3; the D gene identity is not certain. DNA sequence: TGTGCCAGCAGCGTAGGGGCCACCGACTCTGGAAACACCATATATTTT. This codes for CASSVGATDSGNTIYF.